Below are 8 T cell receptor beta chains sequenced from a single sample in a study of PD-1 blockade in classical Hodgkin lymphoma. Time point: newly diagnosed, previously untreated cHL patient sample. Purified CD4+ T cells were obtained from thawed PBMCs through magnetic negative selection. The method was immunoSEQ multiplex PCR; TCRdb's version includes in-frame clones alone and lacks a portion of them. The data show some 28,000 clones, with 89% seen just once and around 0.33% held by the top ten. The sample comprised CD4+ T cells from blood. The receptor set was obtained from a human donor with classical Hodgkin lymphoma.

This clone was picked up a small number of times. The chain carries TRBV5-4 and TRBJ1-3; D remains unclear. The germline V gene has CDR1 SGHNT and CDR2 YYREEE (reference sequence). This CDR3 region has 18 residues. V lost 6 bases, J lost 7 bases, and 29 bases lay in between. CDR3 sequence reads: CASNLNLTQGLLANTIYF. The CDR3 nucleotides read TGTGCCAGCAACCTGAACCTGACCCAAGGTCTTCTCGCGAACACCATATATTTT.

V is TRBV29-1 and J is TRBJ2-7; D call uncertain. CDR3 size: 11 residues. V was pared by 4 bases and J by 6 bases, with 10 bases between. Germline V lookup: CDR1 SQVTM, CDR2 ANQGSEA. The CDR3 sequence is CSVVVAIEQYF. CDR3 in DNA: TGCAGCGTTGTTGTGGCAATCGAGCAGTACTTC.

The chain links TRBV5-1 to TRBJ1-1, with TRBD1 as a possible D gene (6 bases). V lost 4 bases and J lost 3, with 13 bases in between. Germline-derived CDR1 and CDR2 are SGHRS and YFSETQ. The CDR3 consists of 14 residues. This chain's CDR3 is CASSGTGRDTEAFF. CDR3 coding DNA: TGCGCCAGCAGCGGAACAGGGCGCGACACTGAAGCTTTCTTT.

V and J are TRBV7-3 and TRBJ2-2; no clear D. Germline CDR1 SGHTA, CDR2 FQGTGA. Trimming pared 5 bases from V and 2 bases from J, leaving 6 bases between. CDR3 size: 13 residues. The CDR3 bases are TGTGCCAGCAGCACTGTTAACACCGGGGAGCTGTTTTTT. Translated, it gives CASSTVNTGELFF.

The chain joins TRBV9 to TRBJ2-5; 7 positions agree with TRBD2. The CDR3 length is 13 residues. Germline lookup yields CDR1 SGDLS and CDR2 YYNGEE. J lost 5 bases, V lost 1 base, and 2 bases had no gene match. CDR3 residues: CASSVTSEETQYF. The CDR3 DNA reads TGTGCCAGCAGCGTAACTAGCGAGGAGACCCAGTACTTC.

The chain is built from TRBV18 and TRBJ1-5, with 12 bases lining up with TRBD1. The CDR3 is made up of 16 amino acids. Losses at the gene ends were 3 bases for V and 4 bases for J; bases not matched to a gene: 4. Germline CDR1 reads KGHSH; CDR2 reads LQKENI. In DNA form, the CDR3 reads TGTGCCAGCTCACCGGGGACAGGGGGCGGAAATCAGCCCCAGCATTTT. Translating gives CASSPGTGGGNQPQHF.

The gene calls are TRBV2 and TRBJ2-7, with TRBD1 identical over 10 bases. After removal of 2 bases from V and 5 bases from J, the junction contained 6 bases not matched to a gene. The CDR3 extends over 15 amino acids. Germline CDR1 is SNHLY and CDR2 is FYNNEI. The CDR3 loop reads CASSELRQGANEQYF. CDR3 DNA: TGTGCCAGCAGTGAATTGAGACAGGGGGCAAACGAGCAGTACTTC.

This clone was seen once. This chain joins TRBV7-7 and TRBJ2-1; maybe TRBD2 (7 bases). CDR1 and CDR2 (germline): SSHAT, FNYEAQ (reference sequence). The ends were cut back, 5 bases at V and 7 bases at J, with 18 bases in the middle. The CDR3 is made up of 15 amino acids. The DNA of the CDR3 is TGTGCCAGCAGCCGGGGGGCTAGCGGAATTAATGAGCAGTTCTTC. This gives the protein CASSRGASGINEQFF.